Below are 25 T cell receptor beta chains sequenced from a single sample in a study of shared clonotypes between healthy human individuals. Sequencing was performed with immunoSEQ multiplex PCR; in TCRdb, only in-frame clones are kept and a portion is missing. The sample holds about 460,000 clones; 60% to 80% are singletons and the top ten take around 11%. Input material: PBMCs. These TCRs come from a woman aged 40 to 50 in good health. Some clones in this sample may be carry-over from other donors' samples.

DNA for the CDR3: TGTGCCAGCAGCTTAGACAGGGGGCCCACCAGGAAGGAGACCCAGTACTTC. This gives the protein CASSLDRGPTRKETQYF. This chain joins TRBV11-2 and TRBJ2-5; 8 bases fit TRBD1. The germline V gene encodes CDR1 SGHAT and CDR2 FQNNGV. The CDR3 totals 17 residues. V lost 0 bases, J lost 5 bases, and 11 bases stayed unmatched.

The rearrangement uses TRBV19 and TRBJ1-5; 9 bases align to TRBD1. This CDR3 spans 17 amino acids. The V and J ends lost 3 bases and 9 bases, in that order; junction bases with no gene match: 15. Germline values: CDR1 LNHDA, CDR2 SQIVND (reference sequence). Written as DNA, the CDR3 is TGTGCCAGTAGTATGTCCCCCTCAACAGGGGGCGGAGGGCCCCAGCATTTT. Translated, it gives CASSMSPSTGGGGPQHF.

V and J are TRBV27 and TRBJ2-7; either TRBD1 or TRBD2 may fit D (6 bases each). The germline CDR1 and CDR2 sequences are MNHEY and SMNVEV (reference sequence). This CDR3 is built from 18 residues. Trimming cost V 2 bases and J 2 bases, with 22 bases left between them. The CDR3 DNA reads as TGTGCCAGCAGTTTACGGGTCAACAGGGCCCGGGGGACCTACGAGCAGTACTTC. Its translation: CASSLRVNRARGTYEQYF.

The J gene is TRBJ2-7, the V gene TRBV7-3; D might be TRBD2 (5 bases). Germline V gene sequence: CDR1 SGHTA, CDR2 FQGTGA. Trimming removed 5 bases from V and 5 bases from J, with 16 bases in between. The CDR3 has 14 residues. CDR3 coding DNA: TGTGCCAGCAGCCCCCAAGCGGTTGGGAACGAGCAGTACTTC. Encoded protein: CASSPQAVGNEQYF.

This chain uses TRBV15 with TRBJ2-1; TRBD2 matches 11 bases. V lost 3 bases and J lost 4; bases outside the gene matches: 2. The CDR3 is 15 residues long. Germline assignment: CDR1 LNHNV and CDR2 YYDKDF (reference sequence). DNA for the CDR3: TGTGCCACCAGCAGTAGCGGGAGGGCTTACAATGAGCAGTTCTTC. It encodes CATSSSGRAYNEQFF.

This rearrangement joins TRBV7-2 to TRBJ2-5, with 8 positions matching TRBD2. The tail of the sequence fits TRBJ2-7 better, so the J call may be wrong. Germline CDR1 is SGHTA and CDR2 is FQGNSA. This CDR3 region has 18 residues. CDR3 in amino acids: CASSLVGGLAGGGYEQYF. CDR3 DNA sequence: TGTGCCAGCAGCCTAGTCGGGGGTCTAGCGGGCGGTGGGTACGAGCAGTACTTC.

The chain combines TRBV2 with TRBJ1-2; D unresolved. Germline V CDR1 and CDR2: SNHLY, FYNNEI. The V and J ends lost 3 bases and 4 bases respectively, with 12 bases between them. The CDR3 is 14 residues long. This CDR3 reads CASSDGVLSYGYTF. CDR3 in DNA: TGTGCCAGCAGTGATGGGGTCTTAAGCTATGGCTACACCTTC.

This chain links TRBV19 with TRBJ1-5; 8 positions agree with TRBD1. CDR1 LNHDA and CDR2 SQIVND come from the germline V gene (reference sequence). J was trimmed by 5 bases and V by 4 bases; bases with no gene match: 4. CDR3 length equals 14 residues. The CDR3 reads CASSNDRGHQPQHF. CDR3 coding DNA: TGTGCCAGTAGTAATGACAGGGGCCATCAGCCCCAGCATTTT. Based on the CDR3 plus reference TRBV19 and TRBJ1-5, the full variable domain is DGGITQSPKYLFRKEGQNVTLSCEQNLNHDAMYWYRQDPGQGLRLIYYSQIVNDFQKGDIAEGYSVSREKKESFPLTVTSAQKNPTAFYLCASSNDRGHQPQHFGDGTRLSIL.

In this sample, this clone turned up once. V is TRBV11-2 and J is TRBJ2-1; 9 positions match TRBD2. After removal of 1 base from V and 4 bases from J, the junction contained 8 bases not matched to a gene. The CDR3 is 17 residues long. The germline V gene encodes CDR1 SGHAT and CDR2 FQNNGV. For the CDR3, the DNA is TGTGCCAGCAGCTTAGGTCCGCGGGAGGGCCTATACAATGAGCAGTTCTTC. This codes for CASSLGPREGLYNEQFF.

The V and J genes are TRBV30 and TRBJ2-3, with unresolved D. Trimming shortened V by 3 bases and J by 4 bases, and 5 bases separated the two germline ends. The CDR3 is made up of 11 amino acids. Germline V lookup: CDR1 GTSNPN, CDR2 SVGIG (reference sequence). The DNA of the CDR3 is TGTGCCTGGAGCCTGGCAGATACGCAGTATTTT. Translated: CAWSLADTQYF.

This chain connects TRBV9 to TRBJ2-3; a possible D gene is TRBD2 (5 bases). Germline V lookup: CDR1 SGDLS, CDR2 YYNGEE. The CDR3 has 14 amino acids. V was clipped by 2 bases and J by 2 bases, with 9 bases between them. CDR3 sequence: CASSVDYFTDTQYF. The CDR3 DNA sequence: TGTGCCAGCAGCGTCGACTATTTCACAGATACGCAGTATTTT.

Concerning this clone itself: A read error is the likely source, as a far larger clone sits one nucleotide away. This chain links TRBV7-3 with TRBJ2-2; D is possibly TRBD1 (5 bases). Germline assignment: CDR1 SGHTA and CDR2 FQGTGA. This CDR3 has 14 residues. CDR3 region: CAGSLSGRSGELFF. CDR3 nucleotide sequence: TGTGCCGGCAGCTTATCAGGGCGGTCCGGGGAGCTGTTTTTT.

J is TRBJ2-5 and V is TRBV6-6; no reliable D call. Per the germline V gene, CDR1 is MNHNY and CDR2 is SVGAGI (reference sequence). Trimming cost V 2 bases and J 5 bases, with 6 bases left between them. The CDR3 has 12 amino acids. The CDR3 loop reads CASSYGSETQYF. CDR3 sequence (DNA): TGTGCCAGCAGTTACGGTTCGGAGACCCAGTACTTC.

The chain links TRBV4-1 to TRBJ2-5; D not resolved. V lost 5 bases to trimming and J lost 0 bases, with 10 bases between them. Germline V gene lookup returns CDR1 MGHRA and CDR2 YSYEKL. The CDR3 length is 14 residues. The CDR3 sequence: CASSTLLYQETQYF. Written as DNA, the CDR3 is TGCGCCAGCAGCACCCTCTTGTACCAAGAGACCCAGTACTTC.

This chain connects TRBV10-3 to TRBJ2-7; 7 nucleotides agree with TRBD1. Germline V gene lookup returns CDR1 ENHRY and CDR2 SYGVKD. The V segment lost 2 bases and the J segment 7 bases; nucleotides outside the gene matches: 11. There are 15 residues in the CDR3. The CDR3 loop reads CAISEPEQGSKEQYF. The CDR3 DNA reads TGTGCCATCAGTGAGCCCGAACAGGGGTCTAAAGAGCAGTACTTC.

V gene TRBV7-6 combines with J gene TRBJ2-7; TRBD2 aligns across 13 bases. The V gene end was trimmed by 5 bases and the J gene end by 2 bases; junction bases not matched to a gene: 6. The CDR3 has 16 amino acids. The germline CDR1 and CDR2 sequences are SGHVS and FNYEAQ. CDR3 protein: CASSRTSGSSPYEQYF. The CDR3, as DNA: TGTGCCAGCAGCCGGACTAGCGGGAGCTCGCCCTACGAGCAGTACTTC.

J is TRBJ1-2 and V is TRBV15, with no clear D. Per the germline V gene, CDR1 is LNHNV and CDR2 is YYDKDF (reference sequence). This CDR3 comprises 15 residues. Between the trimmed V and J ends, which lost 4 bases and 0 bases, there was a span of 12 bases. CDR3: CATSKGQAANYGYTF. The CDR3 DNA reads TGTGCCACCAGCAAAGGGCAGGCCGCTAACTATGGCTACACCTTC. The variable domain in full, completed from reference TRBV15 and TRBJ1-2, reads DAMVIQNPRYQVTQFGKPVTLSCSQTLNHNVMYWYQQKSSQAPKLLFHYYDKDFNNEADTPDNFQSRRPNTSFCFLDIRSPGLGDTAMYLCATSKGQAANYGYTFGSGTRLTVV.

A single count supports this clone. The chain links TRBV5-1 to TRBJ1-5; D call uncertain. The CDR3 has 14 amino acids. The ends were cut back, 4 bases at V and 3 bases at J, with 11 bases in the middle. The germline CDR1 and CDR2 sequences are SGHRS and YFSETQ. The CDR3 nucleotides are TGCGCCAGCAGCCCCGGGCCTAACAATCAGCCCCAGCATTTT. Amino acid sequence: CASSPGPNNQPQHF.

The chain joins TRBV4-2 to TRBJ1-1; no definite D call. V lost 1 base and J 4 bases, leaving 4 bases between the germline ends. Germline V gives CDR1 LGHNA, CDR2 YNFKEQ. This CDR3 region has 12 residues. CDR3 nucleotides: TGTGCCAGCAGCCAAGTGAGCACTGAAGCTTTCTTT. Its protein is CASSQVSTEAFF.

The V gene is TRBV4-3, the J gene TRBJ1-4; D is undetermined. The CDR3 has 15 amino acids. The V and J ends lost 0 bases and 7 bases respectively, with 12 bases between them. The germline V gene has CDR1 LGHNA and CDR2 YSLEER. CDR3 residues: CASSQDRGFIEKLFF. The CDR3 DNA sequence: TGCGCCAGCAGCCAAGATAGAGGGTTTATTGAAAAACTGTTTTTT.

The rearrangement links TRBV28 to TRBJ1-2, with D unresolved. V was pared by 3 bases and J by 3 bases, with 5 bases between. Per germline, CDR1 MDHEN and CDR2 SYDVKM. The CDR3 is made up of 12 amino acids. In DNA, the CDR3 is TGTGCCAGCAGTTTGGCCGACTATGGCTACACCTTC. It codes for CASSLADYGYTF.

The rearrangement joins TRBV5-1 to TRBJ2-7, with 8 bases that match TRBD1. Trimming removed 4 bases from V and 7 bases from J; junction bases left unmatched: 7. Germline loops: CDR1 SGHRS, CDR2 YFSETQ. This CDR3 comprises 13 residues. This CDR3 is CASSVQGASEQYF. CDR3 DNA: TGCGCCAGCAGCGTGCAGGGGGCAAGTGAGCAGTACTTC.

For the CDR3, the DNA is TGCGCCAGCAGCGGGACTAGCTTCCAAGAGACCCAGTACTTC. Amino acids: CASSGTSFQETQYF. The V gene is TRBV5-1, the J gene TRBJ2-5; 9 nucleotides match TRBD2. CDR1 and CDR2 from the germline V gene are SGHRS and YFSETQ. This CDR3 has 14 amino acids. Trimming took 4 bases from V and 1 from J; bases not matched to a gene: 2. The whole variable domain, filled in from reference TRBV5-1 and TRBJ2-5, reads KAGVTQTPRYLIKTRGQQVTLSCSPISGHRSVSWYQQTPGQGLQFLFEYFSETQRNKGNFPGRFSGRQFSNSRSEMNVSTLELGDSALYLCASSGTSFQETQYFGPGTRLLVL.

The table lists this clone with a count of one. This chain connects TRBV7-2 to TRBJ2-2, with TRBD2 as a possible D gene (6 bases). CDR1 and CDR2 from the germline V gene are SGHTA and FQGNSA. Trimming cost V 2 bases and J 3 bases, with 10 bases left between them. The CDR3 is made up of 15 amino acids. The CDR3 sequence is CASSLLGGDTGELFF. The DNA for the CDR3 is TGTGCCAGCAGCTTATTGGGGGGTGACACCGGGGAGCTGTTTTTT.

The chain has TRBV5-1 and TRBJ1-4; D is possibly TRBD1 (6 bases). V was shortened by 2 bases and J by 6 bases, with 11 bases between the two germline ends. This CDR3 has 14 residues. The germline gives CDR1 SGHRS, CDR2 YFSETQ. The CDR3: CASSFPGADEKLFF. Here the CDR3 DNA reads TGCGCCAGCAGCTTTCCGGGGGCGGATGAAAAACTGTTTTTT.